This T cell receptor beta chain stems from a study of beta chain features in type 1 diabetes. Study overall: Patients were similar to healthy donors in age and gender (as well as in cell yields). The number of sorted cells examined across all samples was around 98 million.

Trimming removed 0 bases from V and 0 bases from J, with 14 bases in between. The germline V gene encodes CDR1 LGHNA and CDR2 YNFKEQ. The CDR3 totals 17 residues. The study, taken as a whole, reports: When VDJ junctions were examined, type 1 diabetes patients showed fewer insertions and more deletions.

Comment on this clone: Its antigen is unidentified.

cDNA synthesis used the whole RNA isolate, giving expressed TCRB sequences. Using immunoSEQ multiplex PCR, the repertoire was profiled, and TCRdb retains in-frame clones only, with some absent. The sample includes more than 300,000 clones, 8% seen only once; the top ten take around 0.45%. Sequencing was carried out using central memory CD4+ T cells from blood. This rearrangement joins TRBV4-2 to TRBJ1-2; D gene unclear. The source is a woman younger than 35 in good health. CDR3 DNA sequence: TGTGCCAGCAGCCAAGATAGGTCCGCGGGGACTAACTATGGCTACACCTTC. Translating it yields CASSQDRSAGTNYGYTF.